This is a list of T cell receptor beta chains from one sample in a study of shared clonotypes between healthy human individuals. Using immunoSEQ multiplex PCR, the repertoire was profiled, and TCRdb retains in-frame clones only, with some absent. The table records 490,000 or so clones, 60% to 85% of them present only once. The source material was PBMCs. These receptors all stem from a woman aged 40 to 50 in good health. Some clones in this sample may be carry-over from other donors' samples. Each CDR3 is given with its conserved first and last residue. The D gene is left open where the match is weak. Clone size is given for some rows only: seen once, a few or many times, or a class if the clone is expanded.

clone size	J gene	D gene	V gene	CDR3 protein	CDR3 DNA
-	TRBJ2-3	-	TRBV2	CASTSRHSSTDTQYF	TGTGCCAGCACTTCGCGGCACTCTAGCACAGATACGCAGTATTTT
once	TRBJ2-7	-	TRBV5-1	CASSLAPRSSYEQYF	TGCGCCAGCAGCTTGGCGCCAAGAAGCTCCTACGAGCAGTACTTC
-	TRBJ1-2	-	TRBV28	CASSSPTQLGYTF	TGTGCCAGCAGTTCTCCGACCCAACTCGGCTACACCTTC
-	TRBJ2-1	-	TRBV9	CASSSSYWSDNEQFF	TGTGCCAGCAGCTCGAGTTATTGGTCCGACAATGAGCAGTTCTTC
-	TRBJ1-2	-	TRBV29-1	CSVDFSGDGYGYTF	TGCAGCGTTGATTTTTCGGGCGACGGCTATGGCTACACCTTC
once	TRBJ1-2	-	TRBV9	CASSVTGTPQAGGYTF	TGTGCCAGCAGCGTTACCGGGACCCCCCAGGCAGGTGGCTACACCTTC
-	TRBJ1-4	TRBD1	TRBV7-8	CASSLRTGATNEKLFF	TGTGCCAGCAGCTTACGGACAGGTGCAACTAATGAAAAACTGTTTTTT
-	TRBJ2-2	-	TRBV7-8	CASSFRPPGGTGELFF	TGTGCCAGCAGCTTCCGGCCTCCCGGGGGCACCGGGGAGCTGTTTTTT
-	TRBJ2-1	TRBD2	TRBV28	CASSWLAGGEQFF	TGTGCCAGCAGTTGGCTAGCGGGCGGTGAGCAGTTCTTC
-	TRBJ1-2	TRBD1	TRBV15	CATSKDRGRWGYTF	TGTGCCACCAGCAAAGACAGGGGGCGATGGGGCTACACCTTC
-	TRBJ2-1	TRBD2	TRBV9	CASSQSSGGSGTYNEQFF	TGTGCCAGCAGCCAGTCCTCTGGGGGTAGCGGGACCTACAATGAGCAGTTCTTC
-	TRBJ2-7	TRBD2	TRBV6-6	CASRATSGISYEQYF	TGTGCCAGCAGGGCGACTAGCGGGATCTCCTACGAGCAGTACTTC
-	TRBJ1-5	-	TRBV18	CASSPDEGQPQHF	TGTGCCAGCTCGCCCGATGAAGGCCAGCCCCAGCATTTT
once	TRBJ1-2	TRBD1	TRBV7-9	CASSYEGRGQGYGYTF	TGTGCCAGCAGTTATGAGGGTAGGGGACAGGGCTATGGCTACACCTTC
few	TRBJ2-2	-	TRBV28	CASRELSGELFF	TGTGCCAGCAGGGAGCTTAGCGGGGAGCTGTTTTTT
-	TRBJ1-6	-	TRBV18	CASSPGVRNSPLHF	TGTGCCAGCTCACCAGGGGTCAGAAATTCACCCCTCCACTTT
-	TRBJ2-3	-	TRBV7-3	CASSLGGRGFTDTQYF	TGTGCCAGCAGCTTGGGCGGGCGGGGATTCACAGATACGCAATATTTT
once	TRBJ2-5	TRBD2	TRBV11-2	CASTLGGLAGGFIGTQYF	TGTGCCAGCACTCTTGGGGGGCTGGCGGGAGGGTTCATAGGGACCCAGTACTTC
-	TRBJ2-1	TRBD2	TRBV5-1	CASSTGLANNEQFF	TGCGCCAGCAGCACCGGACTAGCAAACAATGAGCAGTTCTTC
-	TRBJ2-3	TRBD2	TRBV5-8	CASSIGLAANTDTQYF	TGTGCCAGCAGCATAGGACTAGCGGCTAATACAGATACGCAGTATTTT
-	TRBJ2-2	TRBD2	TRBV2	CASRTGLAGADGELFF	TGTGCCAGCAGGACGGGACTAGCGGGAGCGGACGGGGAGCTGTTTTTT
-	TRBJ1-5	-	TRBV9	CASSVGSGNQPQHF	TGTGCCAGCAGCGTAGGAAGTGGCAATCAGCCCCAGCATTTT
-	TRBJ1-4	-	TRBV30	CAWSTGTVNEKLFF	TGTGCCTGGAGTACCGGGACGGTTAATGAAAAACTGTTTTTT
-	TRBJ2-3	-	TRBV6-1	CASSARGSTDTQYF	TGTGCCAGCAGTGCTCGGGGAAGCACAGATACGCAGTATTTT
-	TRBJ2-7	-	TRBV14	CASSQDLDREQYF	TGTGCCAGCAGCCAAGATCTGGACCGGGAGCAGTACTTC
many	TRBJ2-7	-	TRBV9	CASSVRYEQYF	TGTGCCAGCAGCGTCCGGTACGAGCAGTACTTC
-	TRBJ2-7	TRBD1	TRBV14	CASSQGDRGIDEQYF	TGTGCCAGCAGCCAAGGGGACAGGGGGATAGACGAGCAGTACTTC
once	TRBJ2-7	-	TRBV6-6	CASSYSLTYEQYF	TGTGCCAGCAGTTACTCGTTGACCTACGAGCAGTACTTC
-	TRBJ2-7	TRBD2	TRBV7-9	CASSPPSGYEQYF	TGTGCCAGCAGCCCCCCTAGCGGTTACGAGCAGTACTTC
-	TRBJ2-7	TRBD1	TRBV29-1	CSGGQGGSEQYF	TGCAGCGGAGGACAGGGTGGGAGCGAGCAGTACTTC
-	TRBJ2-7	-	TRBV29-1	CSVEVGGEQYF	TGCAGCGTTGAAGTAGGTGGGGAGCAGTACTTC
-	TRBJ1-2	-	TRBV28	CASSLISGGYGYTF	TGTGCCAGCAGTTTAATTTCCGGGGGGTATGGCTACACCTTC
-	TRBJ1-5	TRBD1	TRBV10-2	CASSESTDRPSNQPQHF	TGCGCCAGCAGTGAGTCGACGGACAGGCCTAGCAATCAGCCCCAGCATTTT
-	TRBJ2-5	-	TRBV19	CASSFLDRSQETQYF	TGTGCCAGTAGTTTCTTAGACAGGAGCCAAGAGACCCAGTACTTC
-	TRBJ1-1	TRBD1	TRBV6-4	CASSLTGDTEAFF	TGTGCCAGCAGTTTAACAGGGGACACTGAAGCTTTCTTT
-	TRBJ2-2	-	TRBV27	CASSLPVRGELFF	TGTGCCAGCAGTTTACCGGTTCGCGGGGAGCTGTTTTTT
-	TRBJ2-4	-	TRBV2	CASMGTLPLAKNIQYF	TGTGCCAGCATGGGGACCCTCCCGCTGGCCAAAAACATTCAGTACTTC
-	TRBJ2-6	-	TRBV5-6	CASGEASGANVLTF	TGTGCCAGCGGGGAAGCCTCTGGGGCCAACGTCCTGACTTTC
-	TRBJ1-1	TRBD1	TRBV27	CASNHKQGSNTEAFF	TGTGCCAGCAATCATAAACAGGGGAGTAACACTGAAGCTTTCTTT
-	TRBJ1-5	-	TRBV2	CASSGQSYSNQPQHF	TGTGCCAGCAGCGGACAGAGCTATAGCAATCAGCCCCAGCATTTT
-	TRBJ1-2	TRBD1	TRBV2	CASSAQGDGYGYTF	TGTGCCAGCAGTGCCCAGGGGGATGGCTATGGCTACACCTTC
-	TRBJ1-1	-	TRBV28	CASSLSRGWNTEAFF	TGTGCCAGCAGTCTCTCGCGGGGCTGGAACACTGAAGCTTTCTTT
-	TRBJ2-1	-	TRBV28	CASSLDKYNEQFF	TGTGCCAGCAGTTTAGACAAATACAATGAGCAGTTCTTC